Listed below are T cell receptor beta chains from one sample, sequenced in a study of shared clonotypes between healthy human individuals. Here immunoSEQ multiplex PCR was the method, and the copy in TCRdb shows in-frame clones only, minus some. Of just over 2,000,000 clones in the sample, 95% were seen once. Source material: naive CD4+ T cells sorted from blood. The receptors shown here come from a man between 18 and 35 years old in good health. Each CDR3 is given with its conserved first and last residue. Fields, in order: J gene, V gene, clone size, D gene, CDR3 length, CDR3 DNA, CDR3 protein. D genes are given only for firm matches. A clone size is listed for some rows: how often the clone was seen (once, few, many), or a class if it is expanded.

J: TRBJ2-7
V: TRBV15
size: once
D: TRBD2
length: 15
DNA: TGTGCCACCAGCAGGGAGACTAGCGGGATCTACGAGCAGTACTTC
CDR3: CATSRETSGIYEQYF

J: TRBJ2-5
V: TRBV5-4
size: NA
D: TRBD2
length: 16
DNA: TGTGCCAGCAGCTTAGGGGTAGCGGGGGTGCAAGAGACCCAGTACTTC
CDR3: CASSLGVAGVQETQYF

J: TRBJ2-7
V: TRBV30
size: NA
D: TRBD2
length: 15
DNA: TGTGCCTGGAGTGTTCCCGGGACTAGCGGGCACGAGCAGTACTTC
CDR3: CAWSVPGTSGHEQYF

J: TRBJ2-1
V: TRBV11-2
size: NA
D: NA
length: 11
DNA: TGTGCCAGCAGCCCCTCCGATGAGCAGTTCTTC
CDR3: CASSPSDEQFF

J: TRBJ2-7
V: TRBV6-5
size: NA
D: TRBD2
length: 15
DNA: TGTGCCAGCAGCGAGACTAGCGGGGGATCCTACGAGCAGTACTTC
CDR3: CASSETSGGSYEQYF

J: TRBJ2-3
V: TRBV10-3
size: NA
D: NA
length: 13
DNA: TGTGCCATCAGTGAGGGGGCTGGAGATACGCAGTATTTT
CDR3: CAISEGAGDTQYF

J: TRBJ1-3
V: TRBV6-1
size: NA
D: TRBD1
length: 13
DNA: TGTGCCGGCGGACAGGAGCCAGGAAACACCATATATTTT
CDR3: CAGGQEPGNTIYF

J: TRBJ1-3
V: TRBV5-1
size: NA
D: TRBD1
length: 13
DNA: TGCGCCAGCAGCCAGACAGGGGGAAACACCATATATTTT
CDR3: CASSQTGGNTIYF

J: TRBJ1-2
V: TRBV29-1
size: NA
D: TRBD1
length: 14
DNA: TGCAGCGTTGATCGGACAGGGGGGAACTATGGCTACACCTTC
CDR3: CSVDRTGGNYGYTF

J: TRBJ2-7
V: TRBV28
size: NA
D: TRBD2
length: 12
DNA: TGTGCCAGCGCGGGGGGTTCCTACGAGCAGTACTTC
CDR3: CASAGGSYEQYF

J: TRBJ2-7
V: TRBV6-6
size: NA
D: NA
length: 13
DNA: TGTGCCAGCAGTCAGCCGGGCCCCTACGAGCAGTACTTC
CDR3: CASSQPGPYEQYF

J: TRBJ1-2
V: TRBV6-4
size: NA
D: TRBD1
length: 14
DNA: TGTGCCAGCAGTAACAGGGGGCCCAACTATGGCTACACCTTC
CDR3: CASSNRGPNYGYTF

J: TRBJ2-5
V: TRBV6-6
size: NA
D: NA
length: 15
DNA: TGTGCCAGCAGATTAAACCGGGACGGACAAGAGACCCAGTACTTC
CDR3: CASRLNRDGQETQYF

J: TRBJ1-6
V: TRBV10-1
size: NA
D: NA
length: 12
DNA: TGCGCCAGCAGTCAGGCGAATTCACCCCTCCACTTT
CDR3: CASSQANSPLHF

J: TRBJ2-7
V: TRBV5-1
size: NA
D: NA
length: 14
DNA: TGCGCCAGCAGCCGGGACCTAACCGGGGACGAGCAGTACTTC
CDR3: CASSRDLTGDEQYF

J: TRBJ2-7
V: TRBV10-2
size: once
D: NA
length: 16
DNA: TGCGCCAGCAGTGAGCCTGACTACTTCGGGGACTACGAGCAGTACTTC
CDR3: CASSEPDYFGDYEQYF

J: TRBJ2-1
V: TRBV7-2
size: NA
D: NA
length: 15
DNA: TGTGCCAGCAGCTGGATCAGGGGAGCCTACAATGAGCAGTTCTTC
CDR3: CASSWIRGAYNEQFF

J: TRBJ2-7
V: TRBV30
size: NA
D: TRBD2
length: 15
DNA: TGTGCCTGGAGTGCTCCCGGGACTAGCGTTTACGAGCAGTACTTC
CDR3: CAWSAPGTSVYEQYF

J: TRBJ2-2
V: TRBV29-1
size: NA
D: TRBD2
length: 14
DNA: TGCAGCCCCAGGGTAGCGGGGGGGACCGGGGAGCTGTTTTTT
CDR3: CSPRVAGGTGELFF

J: TRBJ1-2
V: TRBV2
size: NA
D: NA
length: 15
DNA: TGTGCCAGCAGCCAACAGGGAGTGGGTAACTATGGCTACACCTTC
CDR3: CASSQQGVGNYGYTF

J: TRBJ2-2
V: TRBV6-5
size: NA
D: NA
length: 13
DNA: TGTGCCAGCAGCATCTCCAGGGTCGGGGAGCTGTTTTTT
CDR3: CASSISRVGELFF

J: TRBJ2-1
V: TRBV5-1
size: NA
D: NA
length: 13
DNA: TGCGCCAGCAGCCTGGCTGGGAACAATGAGCAGTTCTTC
CDR3: CASSLAGNNEQFF

J: TRBJ1-6
V: TRBV7-8
size: NA
D: NA
length: 13
DNA: TGTGCCAGCAGCTTGGTATCCCATTCACCCCTCCACTTT
CDR3: CASSLVSHSPLHF

J: TRBJ2-3
V: TRBV5-1
size: NA
D: NA
length: 13
DNA: TGCGCCAGCAGCTTGGATTCCGGAGATACGCAGTATTTT
CDR3: CASSLDSGDTQYF

J: TRBJ1-3
V: TRBV6-1
size: once
D: NA
length: 15
DNA: TGTGCCAGCAGTCGGACTCCCTACTCTGGAAACACCATATATTTT
CDR3: CASSRTPYSGNTIYF

J: TRBJ2-7
V: TRBV1
size: few
D: NA
length: 16
DNA: TGCACCAGCAGCCACATAATGGGTAGTGAGCGGCGCGAGCAGTACTTC
CDR3: CTSSHIMGSERREQYF

J: TRBJ2-3
V: TRBV4-1
size: NA
D: TRBD2
length: 18
DNA: TGCGCCAGCAGCCAAGATCAGGGGACTAGCGGGAGGGGCGATACGCAGTATTTT
CDR3: CASSQDQGTSGRGDTQYF

J: TRBJ1-1
V: TRBV2
size: NA
D: NA
length: 15
DNA: TGTGCCAGCAGGATCTTTTCAACAGGGTTCGGTGAAGCTTTCTTT
CDR3: CASRIFSTGFGEAFF

J: TRBJ1-1
V: TRBV4-2
size: NA
D: NA
length: 15
DNA: TGTGCCAGCAGCTCTGACCTGACGGTTAACACTGAAGCTTTCTTT
CDR3: CASSSDLTVNTEAFF

J: TRBJ2-7
V: TRBV9
size: NA
D: NA
length: 16
DNA: TGTGCCAGCAGCGTAGGTGTGGGGGTAAATACCTACGAGCAGTACTTC
CDR3: CASSVGVGVNTYEQYF

J: TRBJ2-2
V: TRBV5-1
size: NA
D: NA
length: 13
DNA: TGCGCCAGCAGCTTGGATATAACCGGGGAGCTGTTTTTT
CDR3: CASSLDITGELFF

J: TRBJ1-2
V: TRBV2
size: NA
D: NA
length: 15
DNA: TGTGCCAGCAGGAGTTCCGGGACCCTCGCCGGTGGCTACACCTTC
CDR3: CASRSSGTLAGGYTF

J: TRBJ2-5
V: TRBV4-2
size: once
D: NA
length: 16
DNA: TGTGCCAGCAGCCAAGATAGGGGGGGTGGTTCGGAGACCCAGTACTTC
CDR3: CASSQDRGGGSETQYF

J: TRBJ1-1
V: TRBV10-3
size: NA
D: NA
length: 12
DNA: TGTGCCATCAGTGAAGGGAACACTGAAGCTTTCTTT
CDR3: CAISEGNTEAFF

J: TRBJ2-5
V: TRBV7-4
size: NA
D: NA
length: 16
DNA: TGTGCCAGCAGCTTAGTGTACCTAGAGGGGGATGAGACCCAGTACTTC
CDR3: CASSLVYLEGDETQYF

J: TRBJ2-7
V: TRBV27
size: NA
D: TRBD1
length: 17
DNA: TGTGCCAGCAGGGCCGGGACAGGGATGATGGGGCCCTACGAGCAGTACTTC
CDR3: CASRAGTGMMGPYEQYF